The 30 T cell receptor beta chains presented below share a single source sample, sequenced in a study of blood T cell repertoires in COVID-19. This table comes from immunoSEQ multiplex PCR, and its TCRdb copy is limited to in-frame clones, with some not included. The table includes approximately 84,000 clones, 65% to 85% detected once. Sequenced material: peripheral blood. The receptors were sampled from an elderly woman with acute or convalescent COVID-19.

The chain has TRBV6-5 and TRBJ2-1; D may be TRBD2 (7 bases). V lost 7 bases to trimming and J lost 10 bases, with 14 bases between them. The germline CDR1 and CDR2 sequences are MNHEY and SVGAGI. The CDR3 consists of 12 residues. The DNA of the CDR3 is TGTGCCAGCACCTACAGGGAGGGAGAGCAGTTCTTC. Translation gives CASTYREGEQFF.

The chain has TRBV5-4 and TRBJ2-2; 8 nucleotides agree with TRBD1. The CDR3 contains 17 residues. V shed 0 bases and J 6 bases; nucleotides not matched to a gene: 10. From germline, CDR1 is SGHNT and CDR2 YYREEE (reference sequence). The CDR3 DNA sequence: TGTGCCAGCAGCTTGGGGACAGGGCTGGACTACGCCGGGGAGCTGTTTTTT. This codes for CASSLGTGLDYAGELFF.

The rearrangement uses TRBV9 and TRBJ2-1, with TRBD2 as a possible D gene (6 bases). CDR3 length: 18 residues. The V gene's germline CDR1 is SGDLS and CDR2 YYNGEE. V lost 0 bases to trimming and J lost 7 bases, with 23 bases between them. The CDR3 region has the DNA TGTGCCAGCAGCGTAGTACCGGCGGAGGGGCGAGCGGGTAATGAGCAGTTCTTC. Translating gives CASSVVPAEGRAGNEQFF.

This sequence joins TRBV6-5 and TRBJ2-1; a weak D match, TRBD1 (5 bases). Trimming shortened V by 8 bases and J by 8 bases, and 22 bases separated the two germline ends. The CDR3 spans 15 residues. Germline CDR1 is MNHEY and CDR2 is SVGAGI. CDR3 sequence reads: CASRLSGSNSHEQFF. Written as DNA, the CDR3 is TGTGCCAGCCGATTATCAGGGTCTAATAGCCATGAGCAGTTCTTC.

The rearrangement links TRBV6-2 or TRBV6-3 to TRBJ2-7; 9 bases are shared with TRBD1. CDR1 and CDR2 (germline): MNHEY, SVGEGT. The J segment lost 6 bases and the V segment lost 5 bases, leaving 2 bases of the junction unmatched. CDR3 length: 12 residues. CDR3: CASSTGGGEQYF. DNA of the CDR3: TGTGCCAGCAGTACAGGGGGCGGCGAGCAGTACTTC.

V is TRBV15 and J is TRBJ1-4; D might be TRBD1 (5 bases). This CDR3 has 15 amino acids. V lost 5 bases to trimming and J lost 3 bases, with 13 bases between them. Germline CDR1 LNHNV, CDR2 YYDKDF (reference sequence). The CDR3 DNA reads TGTGCCACCAGCGGGGGAGGGGATTCTAATGAAAAACTGTTTTTT. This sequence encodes CATSGGGDSNEKLFF.

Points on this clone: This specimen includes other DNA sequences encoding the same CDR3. DNA of the CDR3: TGTGCCAGCTCACCAGGCCTAGCGGGCACAGATACGCAGTATTTT. It yields the protein CASSPGLAGTDTQYF. This sequence joins TRBV18 and TRBJ2-3; 7 nucleotides align to TRBD2. The germline V gene encodes CDR1 KGHSH and CDR2 LQKENI. V dropped 2 bases and J dropped 1; count of bases not matched to a gene: 3. This CDR3 spans 15 amino acids. Drawing the rest from reference TRBV18 and TRBJ2-3, the complete variable domain is NAGVMQNPRHLVRRRGQEARLRCSPMKGHSHVYWYRQLPEEGLKFMVYLQKENIIDESGMPKERFSAEFPKEGPSILRIQQVVRGDSAAYFCASSPGLAGTDTQYFGPGTRLTVL.

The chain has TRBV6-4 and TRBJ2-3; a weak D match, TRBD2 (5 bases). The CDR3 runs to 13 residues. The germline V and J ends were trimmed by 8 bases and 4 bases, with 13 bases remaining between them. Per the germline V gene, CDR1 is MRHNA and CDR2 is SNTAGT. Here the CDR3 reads CASGRGLPDTQYF. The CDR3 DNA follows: TGTGCCAGCGGGAGAGGTTTGCCAGATACGCAGTATTTT.

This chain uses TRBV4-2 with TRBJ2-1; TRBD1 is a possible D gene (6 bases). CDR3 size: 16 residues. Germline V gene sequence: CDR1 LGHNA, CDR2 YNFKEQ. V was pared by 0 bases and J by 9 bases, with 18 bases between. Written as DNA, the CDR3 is TGTGCCAGCAGCCAAGATTCGACAGGCGCTAGGGTTGAGCAGTTCTTC. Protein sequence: CASSQDSTGARVEQFF.

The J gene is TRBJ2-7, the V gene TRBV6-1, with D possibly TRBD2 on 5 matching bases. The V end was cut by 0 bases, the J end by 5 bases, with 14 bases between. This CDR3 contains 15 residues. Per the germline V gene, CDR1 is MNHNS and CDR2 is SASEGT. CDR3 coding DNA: TGTGCCAGCAGTGAAGCTTTGGGAGATTCCCACGAGCAGTACTTC. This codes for CASSEALGDSHEQYF.

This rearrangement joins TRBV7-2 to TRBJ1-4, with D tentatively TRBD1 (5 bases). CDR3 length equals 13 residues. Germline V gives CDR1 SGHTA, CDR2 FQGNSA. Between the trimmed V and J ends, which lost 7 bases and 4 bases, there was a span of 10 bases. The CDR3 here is CASTQGINEKLFF. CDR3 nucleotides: TGTGCCAGCACTCAGGGTATTAATGAAAAACTGTTTTTT.

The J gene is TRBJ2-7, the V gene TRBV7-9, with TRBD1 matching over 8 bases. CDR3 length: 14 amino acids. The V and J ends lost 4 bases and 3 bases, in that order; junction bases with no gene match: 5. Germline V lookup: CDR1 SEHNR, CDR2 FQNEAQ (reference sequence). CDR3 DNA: TGTGCCAGCAGCTCAACAGGGGGAAGCTACGAGCAGTACTTC. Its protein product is CASSSTGGSYEQYF.

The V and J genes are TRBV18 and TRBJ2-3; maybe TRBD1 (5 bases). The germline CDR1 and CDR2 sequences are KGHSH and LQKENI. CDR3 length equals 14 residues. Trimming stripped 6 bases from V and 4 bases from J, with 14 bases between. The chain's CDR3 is CASSTSGLADTQYF. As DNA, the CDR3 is TGTGCCAGCTCCACGTCAGGGCTCGCAGATACGCAGTATTTT.

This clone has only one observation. Written as DNA, the CDR3 is TGTGCCAGCAGCTTAGTCGGTAGCGGGAGGGATCCAGATACGCAGTATTTT. Amino acid sequence: CASSLVGSGRDPDTQYF. This chain uses TRBV7-6 with TRBJ2-3, with TRBD2 matching over 11 bases. Looked up from germline, CDR1 is SGHVS and CDR2 is FNYEAQ. The CDR3 totals 17 residues. J gave up 4 bases and V 1 base, and 7 bases lay outside the gene matches.

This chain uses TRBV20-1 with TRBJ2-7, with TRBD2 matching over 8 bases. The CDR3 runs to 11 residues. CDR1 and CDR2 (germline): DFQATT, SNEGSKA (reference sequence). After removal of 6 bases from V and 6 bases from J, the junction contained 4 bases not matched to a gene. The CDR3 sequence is CSATSGFEQYF. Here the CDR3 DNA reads TGCAGTGCCACTAGCGGCTTCGAGCAGTACTTC.

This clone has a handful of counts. The CDR3 region is CASSGGTGTNLYEQYF. DNA for the CDR3: TGTGCCAGCAGTGGGGGAACAGGGACTAACCTCTACGAGCAGTACTTC. The chain uses TRBV2 and TRBJ2-7; a weak D match, TRBD2 (7 bases). Germline CDR1 SNHLY, CDR2 FYNNEI. The V end lost 4 bases, the J end lost 3 bases, and 19 bases lay between the germline ends. The CDR3 extends over 16 amino acids.

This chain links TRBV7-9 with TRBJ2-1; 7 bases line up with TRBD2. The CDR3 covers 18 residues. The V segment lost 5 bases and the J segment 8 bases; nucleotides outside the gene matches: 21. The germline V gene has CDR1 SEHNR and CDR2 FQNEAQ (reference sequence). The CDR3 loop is CASSPYPHKSGVEYEQFF. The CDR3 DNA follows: TGTGCCAGCAGCCCCTACCCACACAAGAGCGGGGTCGAGTATGAGCAGTTCTTC.

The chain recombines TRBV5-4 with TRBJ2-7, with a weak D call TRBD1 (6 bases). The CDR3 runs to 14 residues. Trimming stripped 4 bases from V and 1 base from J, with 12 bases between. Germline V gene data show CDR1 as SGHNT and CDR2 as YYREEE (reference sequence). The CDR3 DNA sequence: TGTGCCAGCAGCCAAAAACAGGGTTCCTACGAGCAGTACTTC. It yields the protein CASSQKQGSYEQYF.

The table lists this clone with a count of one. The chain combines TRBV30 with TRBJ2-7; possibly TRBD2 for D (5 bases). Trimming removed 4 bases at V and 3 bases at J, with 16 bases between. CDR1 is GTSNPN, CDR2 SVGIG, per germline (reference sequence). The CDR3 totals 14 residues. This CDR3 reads CAWTSPDGSYEQYF. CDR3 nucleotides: TGTGCCTGGACTTCCCCGGATGGGAGCTACGAGCAGTACTTC.

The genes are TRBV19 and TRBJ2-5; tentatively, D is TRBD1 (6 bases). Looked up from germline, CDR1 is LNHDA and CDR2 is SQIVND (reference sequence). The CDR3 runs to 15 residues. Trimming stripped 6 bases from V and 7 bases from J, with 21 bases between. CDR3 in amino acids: CASRGVGGAGGTQYF. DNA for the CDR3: TGTGCCAGTAGGGGGGTTGGGGGCGCGGGCGGGACCCAGTACTTC.

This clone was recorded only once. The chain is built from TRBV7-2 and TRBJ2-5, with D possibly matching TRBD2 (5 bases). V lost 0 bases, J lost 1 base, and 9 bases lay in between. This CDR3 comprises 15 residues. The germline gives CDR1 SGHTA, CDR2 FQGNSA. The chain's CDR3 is CASSLASGIQETQYF. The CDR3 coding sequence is TGTGCCAGCAGCTTAGCGTCGGGAATCCAAGAGACCCAGTACTTC.

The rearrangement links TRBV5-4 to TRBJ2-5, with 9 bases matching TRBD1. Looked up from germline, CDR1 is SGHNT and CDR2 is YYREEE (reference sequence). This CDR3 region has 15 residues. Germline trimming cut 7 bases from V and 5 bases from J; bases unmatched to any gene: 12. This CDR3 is CASSTPGQGQETQYF. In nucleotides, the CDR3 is TGTGCCAGCTCCACTCCGGGACAGGGACAGGAGACCCAGTACTTC.

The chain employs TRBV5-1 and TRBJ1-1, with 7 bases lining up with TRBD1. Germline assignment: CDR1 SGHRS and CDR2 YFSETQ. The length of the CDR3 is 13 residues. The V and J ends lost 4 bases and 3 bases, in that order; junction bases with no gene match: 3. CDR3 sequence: CASSPGTDTEAFF. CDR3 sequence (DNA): TGCGCCAGCAGCCCCGGGACAGACACTGAAGCTTTCTTT.

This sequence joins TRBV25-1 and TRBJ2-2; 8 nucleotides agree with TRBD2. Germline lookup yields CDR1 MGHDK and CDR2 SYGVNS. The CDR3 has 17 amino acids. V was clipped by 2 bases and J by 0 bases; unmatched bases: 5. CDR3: CASSEAPGGPNTGELFF. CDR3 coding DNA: TGTGCCAGCAGTGAAGCCCCGGGAGGGCCGAACACCGGGGAGCTGTTTTTT. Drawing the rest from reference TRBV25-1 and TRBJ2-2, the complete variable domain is EADIYQTPRYLVIGTGKKITLECSQTMGHDKMYWYQQDPGMELHLIHYSYGVNSTEKGDLSSESTVSRIRTEHFPLTLESARPSHTSQYLCASSEAPGGPNTGELFFGEGSRLTVL.

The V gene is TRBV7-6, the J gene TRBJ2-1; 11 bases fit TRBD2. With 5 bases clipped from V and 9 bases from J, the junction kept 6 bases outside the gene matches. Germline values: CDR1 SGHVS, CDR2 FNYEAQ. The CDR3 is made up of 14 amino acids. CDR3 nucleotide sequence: TGTGCCAGCAGCATTAGCGGGAGGGCCAGTGAGCAGTTCTTC. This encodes CASSISGRASEQFF.

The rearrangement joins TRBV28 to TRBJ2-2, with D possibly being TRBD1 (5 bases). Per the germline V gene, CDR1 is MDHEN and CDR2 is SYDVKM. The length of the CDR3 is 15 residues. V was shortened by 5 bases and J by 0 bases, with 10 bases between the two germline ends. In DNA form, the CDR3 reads TGTGCCAGCAGTGATACGACAGCGAACACCGGGGAGCTGTTTTTT. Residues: CASSDTTANTGELFF.

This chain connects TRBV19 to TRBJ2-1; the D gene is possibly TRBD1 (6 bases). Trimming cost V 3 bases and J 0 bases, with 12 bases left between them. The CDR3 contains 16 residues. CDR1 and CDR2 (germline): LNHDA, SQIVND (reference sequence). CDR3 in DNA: TGTGCCAGTAGTATCCTGGGGGCTAGCTCCTACAATGAGCAGTTCTTC. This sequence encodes CASSILGASSYNEQFF.

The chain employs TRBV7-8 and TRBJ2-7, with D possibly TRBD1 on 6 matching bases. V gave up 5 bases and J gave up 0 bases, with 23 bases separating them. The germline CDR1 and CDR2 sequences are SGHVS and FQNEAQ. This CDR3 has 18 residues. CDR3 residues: CASSPGAYFTSPSYEQYF. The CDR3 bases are TGTGCCAGCAGCCCAGGGGCCTATTTCACATCCCCCTCCTACGAGCAGTACTTC.

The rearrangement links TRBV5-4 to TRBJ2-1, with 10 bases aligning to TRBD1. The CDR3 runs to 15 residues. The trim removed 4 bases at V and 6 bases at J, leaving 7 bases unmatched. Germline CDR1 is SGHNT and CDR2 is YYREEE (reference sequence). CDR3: CASSRDRTGGNEQFF. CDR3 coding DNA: TGTGCCAGCAGCCGCGATCGGACAGGGGGCAATGAGCAGTTCTTC. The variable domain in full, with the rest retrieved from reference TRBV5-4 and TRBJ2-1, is ETGVTQSPTHLIKTRGQQVTLRCSSQSGHNTVSWYQQALGQGPQFIFQYYREEENGRGNFPPRFSGLQFPNYSSELNVNALELDDSALYLCASSRDRTGGNEQFFGPGTRLTVL.

CDR3 residues: CASSIGGNVYGYTF. The CDR3 nucleotides read TGTGCCAGTAGTATTGGAGGAAACGTATACGGCTACACCTTC. This chain links TRBV19 with TRBJ1-2; D gene uncertain. Per germline, CDR1 LNHDA and CDR2 SQIVND (reference sequence). The V end was cut by 3 bases, the J end by 8 bases, with 16 bases between. CDR3 size: 14 residues.